This passage covers 20 T cell receptor beta chains from one sample sequenced in a study of PD-1 blockade in classical Hodgkin lymphoma. Exposure to brentuximab vedotin varied, and each patient had relapsed following autologous stem cell transplantation. Sequencing used immunoSEQ multiplex PCR; TCRdb keeps in-frame clones, though not all of them. The table has just over 35,000 clones, 69% seen once; the top ten hold approximately 14%. Sequencing was performed on peripheral blood mononuclear cells (PBMCs), taken before the second cycle of nivolumab. The receptors stem from a human donor with classical Hodgkin lymphoma.

The chain recombines TRBV5-1 with TRBJ2-3; tentatively, D is TRBD2 (5 bases). CDR3 length: 12 residues. V was pared by 2 bases and J by 11 bases, with 12 bases between. CDR1 and CDR2 from the germline V gene are SGHRS and YFSETQ. This CDR3 reads CASSFGGVGQYF. The DNA of the CDR3 is TGCGCCAGCAGCTTCGGAGGCGTTGGGCAGTATTTT.

The chain joins TRBV28 to TRBJ1-6, with D maybe TRBD1 (6 bases). Per the germline V gene, CDR1 is MDHEN and CDR2 is SYDVKM. The V end was cut by 4 bases, the J end by 9 bases, with 19 bases between. The CDR3 loop spans 16 amino acids. The CDR3 DNA reads TGTGCCAGCAGTTATGGATCCGGGACATCAGGTTCACCCCTCCACTTT. Translating it yields CASSYGSGTSGSPLHF.

The rearrangement joins TRBV27 to TRBJ1-2; perhaps TRBD1 as D (5 bases). This CDR3 has 14 amino acids. Germline V gives CDR1 MNHEY, CDR2 SMNVEV (reference sequence). Trimming pared 2 bases from V and 3 bases from J, leaving 10 bases between. CDR3 in amino acids: CASSLEWGDYGYTF. DNA of the CDR3: TGTGCCAGCAGTTTAGAATGGGGCGACTATGGCTACACCTTC.

This clone was observed a few times. The chain combines TRBV6-6 with TRBJ1-1; D gene unclear. Germline values: CDR1 MNHNY, CDR2 SVGAGI (reference sequence). CDR3 size: 11 residues. V was pared by 7 bases and J by 6 bases, with 9 bases between. The CDR3 region has the DNA TGTGCCAGCAAAGTCCCCGCTGAAGCTTTCTTT. It codes for CASKVPAEAFF.

The chain couples TRBV7-2 to TRBJ2-7; TRBD2 is a possible D gene (5 bases). There are 13 residues in the CDR3. The V end was cut by 5 bases, the J end by 5 bases, with 13 bases between. Germline CDR1 reads SGHTA; CDR2 reads FQGNSA. The CDR3 sequence: CASSRRGLNEQYF. For the CDR3, the DNA is TGTGCCAGCAGCCGACGAGGGCTGAACGAGCAGTACTTC.

CDR3 protein: CASSYVASDEQFF. In nucleotides, the CDR3 is TGTGCCAGCAGTTACGTGGCTAGCGATGAGCAGTTCTTC. The J gene is TRBJ2-1, the V gene TRBV6-5; D perhaps matches TRBD2 (6 bases). Looked up from germline, CDR1 is MNHEY and CDR2 is SVGAGI. CDR3 length: 13 residues. Trimming shortened V by 2 bases and J by 8 bases, and 10 bases separated the two germline ends.

The gene calls are TRBV6-5 and TRBJ2-7; 7 bases fit TRBD1. The CDR3 sequence is 15 residues long. Germline loops: CDR1 MNHEY, CDR2 SVGAGI. V lost 6 bases, J lost 2 bases, and 10 bases stayed unmatched. The CDR3 DNA sequence: TGTGCCAGCAGACGACAGGGAGTGAGGCCCTACGAGCAGTACTTC. This codes for CASRRQGVRPYEQYF.

The chain joins TRBV9 to TRBJ2-1, with D perhaps matching TRBD1 (5 bases). The CDR3 is 14 amino acids. The V gene lost 0 bases and the J gene lost 7 bases, with 11 bases spanning the gap. CDR1 is SGDLS and CDR2 is YYNGEE in the germline V gene. The DNA of the CDR3 is TGTGCCAGCAGCGTAGGACAGCGACAGAATGAGCAGTTCTTC. Its protein is CASSVGQRQNEQFF.

The chain carries TRBV7-2 and TRBJ2-7; D gene uncertain. V lost 1 base to trimming and J lost 7 bases, with 17 bases between them. Germline V gene sequence: CDR1 SGHTA, CDR2 FQGNSA. This CDR3 region has 15 residues. The CDR3 protein is CASSLEGRYQGEQYF. For the CDR3, the DNA is TGTGCCAGCAGCTTAGAAGGTCGCTACCAAGGAGAGCAGTACTTC.

This clone was seen a single time. The chain uses TRBV2 and TRBJ1-2, with D maybe TRBD1 (5 bases). The CDR3 is 11 amino acids. The V end lost 7 bases, the J end lost 4 bases, and 7 bases lay between the germline ends. Germline V CDR1 and CDR2: SNHLY, FYNNEI. This CDR3 reads CASIRAYGYTF. In DNA form, the CDR3 reads TGTGCCAGCATCAGGGCCTATGGCTACACCTTC. Full variable domain (remainder filled in from reference TRBV2 and TRBJ1-2): EPEVTQTPSHQVTQMGQEVILRCVPISNHLYFYWYRQILGQKVEFLVSFYNNEISEKSEIFDDQFSVERPDGSNFTLKIRSTKLEDSAMYFCASIRAYGYTFGSGTRLTVV.

This chain joins TRBV28 and TRBJ1-1; 9 nucleotides align to TRBD1. The CDR3 runs to 14 residues. CDR1 MDHEN and CDR2 SYDVKM come from the germline V gene. After removal of 5 bases from V and 5 bases from J, the junction contained 6 bases not matched to a gene. CDR3: CASSRLDRGTEAFF. In DNA form, the CDR3 reads TGTGCCAGCAGTCGCTTGGACAGGGGTACTGAAGCTTTCTTT.

The J gene is TRBJ1-1, the V gene TRBV19; tentatively, D is TRBD1 (5 bases). V lost 4 bases and J lost 1, with 10 bases in between. Germline lookup yields CDR1 LNHDA and CDR2 SQIVND (reference sequence). The CDR3 has 14 amino acids. The CDR3 spells CASSKGAWNTEAFF. The CDR3 DNA reads as TGTGCCAGTAGTAAAGGGGCATGGAACACTGAAGCTTTCTTT.

The chain has TRBV19 and TRBJ2-2; no definite D call. The CDR3 contains 12 residues. Germline V gene lookup returns CDR1 LNHDA and CDR2 SQIVND (reference sequence). V lost 3 bases, J lost 4 bases, and 3 bases lay in between. The CDR3 DNA sequence: TGTGCCAGTAGTATTAGCACCGGGGAGCTGTTTTTT. Translating gives CASSISTGELFF.

The gene calls are TRBV6-5 and TRBJ2-7; D possibly uses TRBD1 or TRBD2 (5 bases each). This CDR3 contains 14 residues. CDR1 and CDR2 from the germline V gene are MNHEY and SVGAGI. Trimming took off 2 bases at V and 3 bases at J, with 11 bases between the two ends. In DNA form, the CDR3 reads TGTGCCAGCAGTTACCGGGACGCCCGCTACGAGCAGTACTTC. Its protein product is CASSYRDARYEQYF.

This clone was seen a handful of times. The rearrangement joins TRBV29-1 to TRBJ1-2, with D unresolved. The CDR3 sequence is 13 residues long. The V and J ends lost 5 bases and 2 bases respectively, with 12 bases between them. The V gene's germline CDR1 is SQVTM and CDR2 ANQGSEA. CDR3 loop: CSVTLGGNYGYTF. The CDR3 DNA follows: TGCAGCGTTACATTGGGAGGAAACTATGGCTACACCTTC.

The rearrangement uses TRBV4-3 and TRBJ1-2, with 8 bases lining up with TRBD1. This CDR3 spans 15 amino acids. Germline loops: CDR1 LGHNA, CDR2 YSLEER. Losses at the gene ends were 2 bases for V and 2 bases for J; bases not matched to a gene: 4. Written as DNA, the CDR3 is TGCGCCAGCAGCCAAACTTCAGGGGGCAACTATGGCTACACCTTC. It codes for CASSQTSGGNYGYTF.

Only one count was recorded for this clone. V usage is TRBV12-5 and J usage is TRBJ1-5, with a weak D call TRBD1 (5 bases). Germline V gene lookup returns CDR1 LGHNT and CDR2 FRNRAP. V was cut by 3 bases and J by 4 bases, with 10 bases left in between. This CDR3 contains 14 residues. The CDR3 sequence: CASGFDRNNQPQHF. In DNA form, the CDR3 reads TGTGCTAGTGGTTTCGACAGAAATAATCAGCCCCAGCATTTT.

This clone was picked up a small number of times. This sample includes further DNA sequences coding for the same CDR3. The V gene is TRBV9, the J gene TRBJ2-3; weak D call: TRBD2 (6 bases). Looked up from germline, CDR1 is SGDLS and CDR2 is YYNGEE. The CDR3 extends over 14 amino acids. V lost 4 bases and J lost 0, with 9 bases in between. The CDR3 region has the DNA TGTGCCAGCAGCCTGGGGAGGAGCACAGATACGCAGTATTTT. Its protein is CASSLGRSTDTQYF.

The CDR3 sequence is CASSIPKGPYRGEKLFF. DNA of the CDR3: TGTGCCAGTAGTATCCCTAAGGGGCCCTATCGGGGAGAAAAACTGTTTTTT. The gene calls are TRBV19 and TRBJ1-4; perhaps TRBD1 as D (5 bases). This CDR3 has 17 residues. The V gene lost 3 bases and the J gene lost 8 bases, with 22 bases spanning the gap. Germline values: CDR1 LNHDA, CDR2 SQIVND (reference sequence).

This clone showed up just once. V gene TRBV18 combines with J gene TRBJ1-2; D unresolved. V shed 2 bases and J shed 7 bases, with 11 bases lying between them. CDR3 length: 13 amino acids. The germline gives CDR1 KGHSH, CDR2 LQKENI. The CDR3 DNA reads as TGTGCCAGCTCACCAAGGGAGGGAGGTGGCTACACCTTC. It codes for CASSPREGGGYTF. Looking up the rest from reference TRBV18 and TRBJ1-2 gives the full variable domain: NAGVMQNPRHLVRRRGQEARLRCSPMKGHSHVYWYRQLPEEGLKFMVYLQKENIIDESGMPKERFSAEFPKEGPSILRIQQVVRGDSAAYFCASSPREGGGYTFGSGTRLTVV.